This T cell receptor (beta chain) is drawn from a study of CD8+ T cells in alopecia areata. On the study more broadly: At a dose of 5 to 10 mg twice daily, oral tofacitinib was given to treated patients. The drug, tofacitinib, lasted 6 to 18 months, followed by 6 months off drug.

Isolated RNA was reverse transcribed into cDNA used as the sequencing template. Some clones are missing from TCRdb's copy, which holds only in-frame ones; the method was immunoSEQ multiplex PCR. Of under 300,000 clones listed, about 68% were seen once; the top ten hold 1% to 1.5%. The starting material was CD4+ T cells sorted from blood, obtained at week 0. The source is a human donor with alopecia areata.

Here the CDR3 DNA reads TGTGCCAGCAGAGCGCCTCCGGCGGAGACCCAGTACTTC. Translated: CASRAPPAETQYF. The chain employs TRBV7-2 and TRBJ2-5; D call uncertain. Deletions cut 6 bases from V and 5 bases from J, with 13 bases between. The CDR3 has 13 residues. Germline values: CDR1 SGHTA, CDR2 FQGNSA.